This T cell receptor beta chain was captured by sequencing in a study of CD8 T cells in Susac syndrome. Overall study: Patients with Susac syndrome were therapy-naive, treated with corticosteroids, or treated with intravenous immunoglobulin alone when blood was collected. Overall study results and limits: CD4+ T cell repertoires in Susac syndrome lacked clonal expansion.

With respect to this clonotype: What it binds is not known.

The CDR3 is made up of 13 amino acids. V lost 7 bases, J lost 3 bases, and 13 bases lay in between. In germline, CDR1 is SGHTA, CDR2 FQGNSA. RNA was extracted with the RNeasy kit, and a quantity of roughly 0.45 to 1 ug was reverse transcribed using random hexamers. From the immunoSEQ multiplex PCR reads, TCRdb called clonotypes with MiXCR, one entry per CDR3 protein. This table has about 77,000 distinct CDR3 sequences, more than 85% appearing once. The specimen was CD4+ T cells from PBMCs. This TCR was sampled from a human donor with Susac syndrome. The J gene is TRBJ2-7, the V gene TRBV7-2; D is perhaps TRBD1 (6 bases). CDR3 region: CASKGGQSYEQYF. CDR3 nucleotide sequence: TGTGCCAGCAAAGGTGGACAGAGCTACGAGCAGTACTTC.